Given below is one T cell receptor beta chain in context. The data originate from a study of T cells expressing NK-cell markers. From its re-call of the 5' RACE reads, TCRdb lists each CDR3 protein once, without DNA. This specimen shows some 500,000 distinct CDR3 sequences; the ten leading clones hold around 1.4%. This CDR3 comprises 17 residues. Germline-derived CDR1 and CDR2 are LGHDT and YNNKEL (reference sequence). This sequence was found in a woman aged 45-65 years in good health. Sequenced material: blood T cells: a sorted CD56 or NKG2C T cell subset, CD4+ or CD8+ T cells, or bulk PBMC T cells (not recorded which). The chain carries TRBV3-1 and TRBJ1-1; there is no DNA to check the TCRdb D call of TRBD1. The CDR3 sequence is CASSQPTGTGSNTEAFF.